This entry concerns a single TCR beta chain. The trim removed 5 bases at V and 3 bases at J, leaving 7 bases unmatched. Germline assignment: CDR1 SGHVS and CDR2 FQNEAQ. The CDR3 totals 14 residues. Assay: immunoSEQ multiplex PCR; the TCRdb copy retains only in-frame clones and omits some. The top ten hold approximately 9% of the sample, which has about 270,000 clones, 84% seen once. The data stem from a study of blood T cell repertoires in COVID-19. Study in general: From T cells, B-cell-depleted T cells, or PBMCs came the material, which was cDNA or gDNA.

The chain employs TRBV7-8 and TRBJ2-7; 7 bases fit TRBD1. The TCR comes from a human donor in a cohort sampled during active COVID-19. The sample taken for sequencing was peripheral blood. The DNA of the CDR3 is TGTGCCAGCAGCCGAGGGACAGACGACTACGAGCAGTACTTC. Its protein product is CASSRGTDDYEQYF.